A selection of T cell receptor beta chains follows, all from one sample in a study of blood T cell repertoires in COVID-19. Sequencing was performed with immunoSEQ multiplex PCR; in TCRdb, only in-frame clones are kept and a portion is missing. The sample holds about 180,000 clones; less than 90% are singletons and the top ten take around 20%. Input material: peripheral blood. Source of these receptors: an older man with active or convalescent COVID-19. Both conserved end residues are part of each CDR3. Fields, in order: clone size, V gene, J gene, CDR3 protein. Size is omitted from some rows. Given values are once, few, many or a class for expanded clones.

.	TRBV7-6	TRBJ2-2	CASSLGDFEIGELFF
few	TRBV28	TRBJ1-1	CASSLGAGRALNTEAFF
.	TRBV30	TRBJ1-1	CAWRQQGLREAFF
.	TRBV6-2/TRBV6-3	TRBJ1-3	CASSLQPFDGNTIYF
few	TRBV10-3	TRBJ1-1	CAITRTGGDGTEAFF
.	TRBV7-2	TRBJ1-3	CASSPPPLSGNTIYF
.	TRBV28	TRBJ1-2	CASSQQGGYGYTF
.	TRBV7-9	TRBJ1-2	CASSLDFGPGHGYTF
.	TRBV5-4	TRBJ2-7	CASSFPGQGGPGEQYF
many	TRBV9	TRBJ1-2	CASSVGGPPGTF